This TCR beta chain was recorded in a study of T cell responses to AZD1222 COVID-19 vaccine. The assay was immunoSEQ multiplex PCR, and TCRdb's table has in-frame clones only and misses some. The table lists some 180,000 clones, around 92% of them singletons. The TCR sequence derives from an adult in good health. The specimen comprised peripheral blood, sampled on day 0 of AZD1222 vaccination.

CDR3 in amino acids: CASSLVPRSGNTIYF. For the CDR3, the DNA is TGTGCCAGCAGCTTAGTTCCCCGCTCTGGAAACACCATATATTTT. The chain uses TRBV7-9 and TRBJ1-3; D is ambiguous. Germline V gene data show CDR1 as SEHNR and CDR2 as FQNEAQ (reference sequence). The CDR3 is 15 amino acids. Trimming took 1 base from V and 0 from J, leaving 7 bases between them. The entire variable domain, with the rest obtained from reference TRBV7-9 and TRBJ1-3, is as follows: DTGVSQNPRHKITKRGQNVTFRCDPISEHNRLYWYRQTLGQGPEFLTYFQNEAQLEKSRLLSDRFSAERPKGSFSTLEIQRTEQGDSAMYLCASSLVPRSGNTIYFGEGSWLTVV.